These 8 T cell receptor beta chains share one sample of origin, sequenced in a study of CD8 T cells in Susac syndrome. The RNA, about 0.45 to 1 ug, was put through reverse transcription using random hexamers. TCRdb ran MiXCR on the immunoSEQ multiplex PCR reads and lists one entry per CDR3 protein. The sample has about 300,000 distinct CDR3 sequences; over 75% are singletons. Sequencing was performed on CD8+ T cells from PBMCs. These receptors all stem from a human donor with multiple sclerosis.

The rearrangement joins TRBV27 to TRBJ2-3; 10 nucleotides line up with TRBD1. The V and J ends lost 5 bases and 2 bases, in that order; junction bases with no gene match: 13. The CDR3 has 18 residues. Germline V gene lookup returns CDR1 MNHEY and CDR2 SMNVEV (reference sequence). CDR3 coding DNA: TGTGCCAGCAGTCCCTACTCGACTGGGACAGGGGACACAGATACGCAGTATTTT. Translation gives CASSPYSTGTGDTDTQYF.

The chain's CDR3 is CASSLDAGPLHF. The CDR3 DNA sequence: TGTGCCAGCAGTTTGGATGCAGGACCCCTCCACTTT. The chain carries TRBV25-1 and TRBJ1-6; D gene ambiguous. Trimming stripped 5 bases from V and 12 bases from J, with 11 bases between. This CDR3 is 12 amino acids long. CDR1 is MGHDK and CDR2 is SYGVNS in the germline V gene. Complete variable domain (other parts from reference TRBV25-1 and TRBJ1-6): EADIYQTPRYLVIGTGKKITLECSQTMGHDKMYWYQQDPGMELHLIHYSYGVNSTEKGDLSSESTVSRIRTEHFPLTLESARPSHTSQYLCASSLDAGPLHFGNGTRLTVT.

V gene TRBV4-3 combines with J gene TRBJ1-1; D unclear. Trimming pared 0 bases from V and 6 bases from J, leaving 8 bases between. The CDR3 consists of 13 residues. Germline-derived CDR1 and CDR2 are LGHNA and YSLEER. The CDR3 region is CASSQDTRAEAFF. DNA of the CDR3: TGCGCCAGCAGCCAAGATACGAGGGCTGAAGCTTTCTTT.

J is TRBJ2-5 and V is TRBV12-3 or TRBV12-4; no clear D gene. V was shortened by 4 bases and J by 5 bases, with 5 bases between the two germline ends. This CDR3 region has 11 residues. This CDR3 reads CASSSYETQYF. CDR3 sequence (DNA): TGTGCCAGCAGTTCGTACGAGACCCAGTACTTC.

CDR3 loop: CASSFSGRMSYNEQFF. CDR3 coding DNA: TGTGCCAGCAGCTTTAGCGGGAGAATGTCGTACAATGAGCAGTTCTTC. The V call is TRBV5-4, the J call TRBJ2-1, with 9 positions matching TRBD2. Germline-derived CDR1 and CDR2 are SGHNT and YYREEE (reference sequence). The CDR3 runs to 16 residues. The junction had 7 bases not matched to a gene; V was cut back by 2 bases and J by 4 bases.

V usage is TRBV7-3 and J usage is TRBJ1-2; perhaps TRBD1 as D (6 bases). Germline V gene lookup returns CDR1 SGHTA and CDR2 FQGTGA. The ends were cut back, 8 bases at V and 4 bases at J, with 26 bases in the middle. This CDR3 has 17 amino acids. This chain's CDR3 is CASGGWDGLKGGYGYTF. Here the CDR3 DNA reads TGTGCCAGCGGCGGCTGGGACGGATTGAAGGGGGGCTATGGCTACACCTTC.

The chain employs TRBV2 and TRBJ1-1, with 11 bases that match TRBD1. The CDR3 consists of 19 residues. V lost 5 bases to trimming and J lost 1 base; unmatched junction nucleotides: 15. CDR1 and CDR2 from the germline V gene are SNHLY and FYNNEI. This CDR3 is CASSHLHRDRGIRNTEAFF. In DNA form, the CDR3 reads TGTGCCAGCAGTCATCTCCACCGGGACAGGGGGATTCGGAACACTGAAGCTTTCTTT.

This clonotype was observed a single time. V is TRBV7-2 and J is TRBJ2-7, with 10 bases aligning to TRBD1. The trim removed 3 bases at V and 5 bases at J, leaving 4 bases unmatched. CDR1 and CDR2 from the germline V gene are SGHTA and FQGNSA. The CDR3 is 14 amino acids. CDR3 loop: CASSFMGQGNEQYF. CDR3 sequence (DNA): TGTGCCAGCAGCTTTATGGGACAGGGGAACGAGCAGTACTTC.